The rows below give T cell receptor beta chains drawn from one sample of a study of blood T cell repertoires in COVID-19. Sequenced by immunoSEQ multiplex PCR; TCRdb stores in-frame clones only, minus some. Among roughly 150,000 clones listed, roughly 75% were seen once. The sequencing input was PBMCs or T cells enriched from blood (not recorded which). The receptors originated from a woman between 45 and 60 years old who had recovered from COVID-19. Each CDR3 is given with its conserved first and last residue. The D gene is left open where the match is weak. Size is stated for part of the rows, as once, few or many counts, or as a class when the clone is expanded.

>NA|TRBJ1-2|NA|TRBV11-1
CASSPGGYGYTF
TGTGCCAGCAGCCCGGGAGGGTATGGCTACACCTTC
>TRBD1|TRBJ2-1|NA|TRBV5-6
CASSRWTGGNEQFF
TGTGCCAGCAGCCGCTGGACAGGCGGGAATGAGCAGTTCTTC
>TRBD1|TRBJ2-3|NA|TRBV5-1
CASQATTGTGEDTQYF
TGCGCCAGCCAGGCTACAACCGGGACAGGGGAAGATACGCAGTATTTT
>TRBD1|TRBJ1-5|NA|TRBV18
CASSPSGQGLNQPQHF
TGTGCCAGCTCACCAAGTGGACAGGGACTAAATCAGCCCCAGCATTTT
>NA|TRBJ1-3|NA|TRBV2
CASSSRLSSGNTIYF
TGTGCCAGCAGTTCTAGACTTAGCTCTGGAAACACCATATATTTT
>TRBD1|TRBJ1-6|once|TRBV5-1
CASSPTWTGDFTPLHF
TGCGCCAGCAGCCCAACCTGGACAGGGGATTTCACACCCCTCCACTTT
>NA|TRBJ2-3|NA|TRBV10-3
CAISESDTDTQYF
TGTGCCATCAGTGAATCAGACACAGATACGCAGTATTTT
>TRBD2|TRBJ2-3|NA|TRBV6-6
CASSRGLAGLTDTQYF
TGTGCCAGCAGTCGGGGACTAGCGGGGCTCACAGATACGCAGTATTTT
>NA|TRBJ1-1|NA|TRBV7-3
CASSLTGGNTEAFF
TGTGCCAGCAGCTTAACGGGAGGGAACACTGAAGCTTTCTTT
>NA|TRBJ1-1|once|TRBV6-5
CASSYIPAEAFF
TGTGCCAGCAGTTACATCCCGGCTGAAGCTTTCTTT
>NA|TRBJ1-6|NA|TRBV5-1
CASSPPQEGNSPLHF
TGCGCCAGCAGCCCCCCACAGGAGGGTAATTCACCCCTCCACTTT
>NA|TRBJ2-3|NA|TRBV10-3
CAISNQPGASSDTQYF
TGTGCCATCAGTAACCAGCCAGGGGCTAGCTCAGATACGCAGTATTTT
>NA|TRBJ1-2|NA|TRBV2
CASSPDSQPAYGYTF
TGTGCCAGCAGTCCCGACAGCCAACCAGCCTATGGCTACACCTTC
>NA|TRBJ2-5|NA|TRBV12-5
CASVSDSPQETQYF
TGTGCTAGTGTTTCGGACAGTCCCCAAGAGACCCAGTACTTC
>NA|TRBJ2-7|NA|TRBV3-1/TRBV3-2
CASSQAKQGHYEQYF
TGTGCCAGCAGCCAAGCGAAACAGGGACATTACGAGCAGTACTTC
>TRBD2|TRBJ2-1|NA|TRBV30
CAWSVGFSGGASEQFF
TGTGCCTGGAGTGTAGGGTTTAGCGGGGGGGCTAGTGAGCAGTTCTTC
>NA|TRBJ2-5|NA|TRBV6-5
CASTPYRAGETQYF
TGTGCCAGCACCCCATACAGGGCGGGCGAGACCCAGTACTTC
>NA|TRBJ1-1|NA|TRBV29-1
CSGRRGGMNTEAFF
TGCAGCGGGAGACGTGGAGGGATGAACACTGAAGCTTTCTTT
>NA|TRBJ1-1|once|TRBV11-1
CASSLVRGHTEAFF
TGTGCCAGCAGCTTAGTAAGGGGCCACACTGAAGCTTTCTTT
>TRBD1|TRBJ2-3|once|TRBV18
CASHEGATDTQYF
TGTGCCAGCCACGAGGGGGCCACAGATACGCAGTATTTT
>NA|TRBJ2-1|NA|TRBV5-1
CASSPRTDYAQFF
TGCGCCAGCAGCCCCCGGACGGACTATGCGCAGTTCTTC
>NA|TRBJ1-1|NA|TRBV3-1/TRBV3-2
CASSQVTSVRGSEAFF
TGTGCCAGCAGCCAAGTCACGTCAGTGAGGGGGAGTGAAGCTTTCTTT
>TRBD1|TRBJ1-5|NA|TRBV27
CASSPTGLGQPQHF
TGTGCCAGCAGCCCGACAGGGCTTGGTCAGCCCCAGCATTTT
>TRBD1|TRBJ1-6|NA|TRBV18
CASSFSGTGANSPLHF
TGTGCCAGCTCATTCTCCGGGACAGGTGCTAATTCACCCCTCCACTTT
>NA|TRBJ1-3|NA|TRBV5-1
CASSLGGIDGNTIYF
TGCGCCAGCAGCTTGGGAGGGATTGATGGAAACACCATATATTTT
>TRBD1|TRBJ1-1|NA|TRBV19
CASSQQGASTEAFF
TGTGCCAGTAGTCAGCAGGGGGCTAGTACTGAAGCTTTCTTT
>TRBD1|TRBJ1-4|NA|TRBV4-2
CASSQGGQGRGTEKLFF
TGTGCCAGCAGCCAAGGCGGGCAAGGCAGGGGGACTGAAAAACTGTTTTTT
>TRBD2|TRBJ2-2|NA|TRBV7-9
CASSLGGQRGSGNGELFF
TGTGCCAGCAGCCTCGGAGGCCAGCGGGGTTCTGGAAACGGGGAGCTGTTTTTT
>NA|TRBJ1-1|NA|TRBV10-1
CASSGTGKTEAFF
TGCGCCAGCAGTGGAACAGGAAAGACTGAAGCTTTCTTT
>TRBD1|TRBJ2-5|NA|TRBV19
CASSNTGGETQYF
TGTGCCAGTAGCAATACAGGGGGAGAGACCCAGTACTTC
>TRBD2|TRBJ2-3|NA|TRBV5-1
CASSLDLAGGSDTQYF
TGCGCCAGCAGCTTGGATCTAGCGGGGGGTTCAGATACGCAGTATTTT
>NA|TRBJ1-1|once|TRBV28
CASSLIQSEAFF
TGTGCCAGCAGTTTGATCCAGTCGGAAGCTTTCTTT
>TRBD1|TRBJ2-3|once|TRBV11-2
CASRGISDRDADTQYF
TGTGCCAGCAGGGGGATTTCCGACAGGGACGCAGATACGCAGTATTTT
>NA|TRBJ1-5|once|TRBV19
CAFPGKGIQPQHF
TGTGCCTTCCCAGGGAAGGGGATTCAGCCCCAGCATTTT
>NA|TRBJ1-3|few|TRBV27
CASSPSRGGRGNTIYF
TGTGCCAGCAGTCCTAGTCGGGGTGGGCGAGGAAACACCATATATTTT
>NA|TRBJ2-2|once|TRBV6-5
CASSYSGVALFF
TGTGCCAGCAGTTACTCCGGGGTGGCCCTGTTTTTT
>NA|TRBJ2-3|NA|TRBV28
CASSPGHYTDTQYF
TGTGCCAGCAGTCCCGGACACTACACAGATACGCAGTATTTT
>TRBD1|TRBJ2-2|NA|TRBV6-2/TRBV6-3
CASSGQDASNTGELFF
TGTGCCAGCAGTGGACAGGATGCCTCGAACACCGGGGAGCTGTTTTTT